One sample yielded the 6 T cell receptor beta chains listed below, sequenced in a study of CD8 T cells in Susac syndrome. RNA was extracted with the RNeasy kit, and a quantity of roughly 0.5 to 1 ug was reverse transcribed using random hexamers. TCRdb processed the immunoSEQ multiplex PCR reads anew with MiXCR; each CDR3 protein has one entry. The sample lists about 300,000 distinct CDR3 sequences, 75% to 85% occurring once. Source material: CD8+ T cells from PBMCs. The origin of the receptors is a human donor with multiple sclerosis.

The chain has TRBV28 and TRBJ1-3, with TRBD1 matching 8 bases. The V gene's germline CDR1 is MDHEN and CDR2 SYDVKM. V shed 6 bases and J 4 bases; nucleotides not matched to a gene: 5. CDR3 length: 14 residues. CDR3 region: CASSLTGGGNTIYF. CDR3 sequence (DNA): TGTGCCAGCAGCCTCACAGGGGGAGGAAACACCATATATTTT.

The CDR3 DNA follows: TGTGCCAGCAGTTTATCCCCCGCAGGAAGCATTCTTAATGAGCAGTTCTTC. It specifies CASSLSPAGSILNEQFF. The chain is built from TRBV27 and TRBJ2-1; D is unclear. V was pared by 0 bases and J by 7 bases, with 19 bases between. From germline, CDR1 is MNHEY and CDR2 SMNVEV (reference sequence). CDR3 size: 17 residues.

The rearrangement uses TRBV7-2 and TRBJ2-6, with 14 positions matching TRBD2. CDR1 is SGHTA, CDR2 FQGNSA, per germline. Trimming cost V 2 bases and J 2 bases; bases outside gene matches: 5. The CDR3 is made up of 19 amino acids. CDR3 sequence reads: CASSLPGLAGVAGANVLTF. The CDR3 bases are TGTGCCAGCAGCTTACCGGGACTAGCGGGAGTAGCTGGGGCCAACGTCCTGACTTTC.

The chain recombines TRBV7-7 with TRBJ1-5; 7 bases fit TRBD1. Trimming took 5 bases from V and 9 from J; bases not matched to a gene: 7. This CDR3 comprises 13 residues. Germline CDR1 is SSHAT and CDR2 is FNYEAQ (reference sequence). CDR3 protein: CASSRDSYSPQHF. DNA for the CDR3: TGTGCCAGCAGCCGGGACAGCTACTCGCCCCAGCATTTT.

This rearrangement joins TRBV7-9 to TRBJ1-1; 8 nucleotides match TRBD1. The CDR3 spans 15 residues. With V trimmed by 0 bases and J by 5 bases, 5 bases remained unmatched. Germline loops: CDR1 SEHNR, CDR2 FQNEAQ (reference sequence). The CDR3 sequence: CASSLAGQGVTEAFF. In DNA form, the CDR3 reads TGTGCCAGCAGCTTAGCTGGACAGGGAGTGACTGAAGCTTTCTTT.

This clonotype was detected a few times. The chain is built from TRBV19 and TRBJ1-5; tentatively, D is TRBD1 (5 bases). CDR3 length: 13 amino acids. Trimming took 6 bases from V and 5 from J, leaving 11 bases between them. In germline, CDR1 is LNHDA, CDR2 SQIVND (reference sequence). The CDR3 loop reads CASSILTDQPQHF. The CDR3 coding sequence is TGTGCCAGTAGCATACTGACAGATCAGCCCCAGCATTTT.